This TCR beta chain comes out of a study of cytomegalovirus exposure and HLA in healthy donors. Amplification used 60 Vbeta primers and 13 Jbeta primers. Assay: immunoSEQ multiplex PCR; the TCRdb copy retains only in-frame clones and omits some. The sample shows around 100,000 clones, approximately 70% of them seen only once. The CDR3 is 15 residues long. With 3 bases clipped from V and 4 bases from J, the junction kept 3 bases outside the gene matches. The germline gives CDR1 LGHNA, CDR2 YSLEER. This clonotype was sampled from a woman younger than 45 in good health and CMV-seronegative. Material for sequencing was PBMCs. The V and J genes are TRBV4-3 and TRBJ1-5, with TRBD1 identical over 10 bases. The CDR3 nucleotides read TGCGCCAGCAGCCAGGGGACAGGGGTGAATCAGCCCCAGCATTTT. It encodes CASSQGTGVNQPQHF.